One and the same sample provided the 2 T cell receptor beta chains below, sequenced in a study of technical replicates of blood from a handful of donors (dated by TCRdb to about 2017). Libraries were built with the immunoSEQ multiplex PCR assay. Not all clones reach the TCRdb copy of this immuneACCESS table, which keeps in-frame sequences only. Checked studies attribute under half of the gap to unresolved V genes and leave the rest unexplained. The sample table records tens of thousands of clones; about 94% of these occur just once. Of the sample, 3% falls within the top ten clones. The material sequenced was PBMCs. These receptor sequences come from a human donor in good health. Some clones in this sample may be carry-over from other donors' samples.

The rearrangement joins TRBV6-6 to TRBJ2-7, with 10 bases that match TRBD2. The J segment lost 3 bases and the V segment lost 1 base, leaving 6 bases of the junction unmatched. Germline lookup yields CDR1 MNHNY and CDR2 SVGAGI (reference sequence). This CDR3 contains 16 residues. CDR3 protein: CASSYFEPSGSYEQYF. The CDR3 bases are TGTGCCAGCAGTTACTTCGAGCCTAGCGGGAGCTACGAGCAGTACTTC.

The rearrangement joins TRBV30 to TRBJ2-5; 11 bases are a match to TRBD2. V gave up 3 bases and J gave up 10 bases; unmatched junction bases: 7. This CDR3 is 13 amino acids long. CDR1 is GTSNPN and CDR2 is SVGIG in the germline V gene (reference sequence). CDR3 bases: TGTGCCTGGAGGACTAGCGGGACCGGGGGCCAGTACTTC. Its translation: CAWRTSGTGGQYF. The full variable domain, in which reference TRBV30 and TRBJ2-5 provide the parts outside the CDR3, is SQTIHQWPATLVQPVGSPLSLECTVEGTSNPNLYWYRQAAGRGLQLLFYSVGIGQISSEVPQNLSASRPQDRQFILSSKKLLLSDSGFYLCAWRTSGTGGQYFGPGTRLLVL.